Following are 8 T cell receptor beta chains from one sample sequenced in a study of PD-L1 blockade in urothelial cancer. The method was immunoSEQ multiplex PCR; TCRdb's version includes in-frame clones alone and lacks a portion of them. Of some 67,000 clones detected, approximately 88% appear once; the ten largest clones hold around 3.3%. The starting material was PBMCs, obtained around atezolizumab (anti-PD-L1) treatment. The receptors here all came from a man in his sixties with urothelial cancer.

The chain joins TRBV25-1 to TRBJ2-7; 9 bases fit TRBD1. Trimming at V came to 6 bases and at J to 7 bases, leaving 10 bases not matched to a gene. The CDR3 spans 14 residues. CDR1 is MGHDK and CDR2 is SYGVNS in the germline V gene. CDR3 nucleotide sequence: TGTGCCAGCAGGGAGGGTGGACAGGGGAGGGAGCAGTACTTC. Amino acid sequence: CASREGGQGREQYF.

The chain uses TRBV29-1 and TRBJ2-3, with 11 bases identical to TRBD1. The CDR3 spans 14 residues. CDR1 SQVTM and CDR2 ANQGSEA come from the germline V gene. J was trimmed by 3 bases and V by 6 bases; bases with no gene match: 5. In DNA form, the CDR3 reads TGCAGCGTGGACAGGGGGCTTGGGACAGATACGCAGTATTTT. Amino acid sequence: CSVDRGLGTDTQYF.

The CDR3 sequence: CASSYPRRWETQYF. The DNA for the CDR3 is TGTGCCAGCAGTTACCCCCGCAGGTGGGAGACCCAGTACTTC. The V and J genes are TRBV6-5 and TRBJ2-5, with D unclear. The CDR3 runs to 14 residues. V lost 2 bases and J 5 bases, leaving 12 bases between the germline ends. Germline V CDR1 and CDR2: MNHEY, SVGAGI.

The J gene is TRBJ1-1, the V gene TRBV5-1; TRBD1 matches at 7 bases. There are 12 residues in the CDR3. Trimming removed 3 bases from V and 10 bases from J; junction bases left unmatched: 6. Germline CDR1 SGHRS, CDR2 YFSETQ. Here the CDR3 DNA reads TGCGCCAGCAGCTGGGAGACAGGGTCAGCTTTCTTT. Translating gives CASSWETGSAFF.

The V gene is TRBV18, the J gene TRBJ1-5, with TRBD1 matching 7 bases. J was trimmed by 4 bases and V by 6 bases; bases with no gene match: 3. This CDR3 is built from 13 residues. CDR1 KGHSH and CDR2 LQKENI come from the germline V gene. The CDR3 bases are TGTGCCAGCTCCCTGGGACAGAATCAGCCCCAGCATTTT. Translation gives CASSLGQNQPQHF.

This clone has just a few counts. V usage is TRBV6-1 and J usage is TRBJ1-2; TRBD1 matches 9 bases. Germline CDR1 reads MNHNS; CDR2 reads SASEGT. Trimming removed 4 bases from V and 0 bases from J; junction bases left unmatched: 3. This CDR3 contains 15 residues. The CDR3 reads CASSGTGGTNYGYTF. The CDR3 DNA reads as TGTGCCAGCAGTGGCACAGGGGGCACTAACTATGGCTACACCTTC.

This rearrangement joins TRBV7-3 to TRBJ2-2, with 9 bases identical to TRBD1. After removal of 6 bases from V and 3 bases from J, the junction contained 5 bases not matched to a gene. The CDR3 consists of 15 residues. Per germline, CDR1 SGHTA and CDR2 FQGTGA. The CDR3 is CASSRTGEYTGELFF. CDR3 in DNA: TGTGCCAGCAGTCGGACAGGGGAATACACCGGGGAGCTGTTTTTT.

Regarding this clone: This sample also contains other DNA sequences that code for the same CDR3. This chain connects TRBV5-1 to TRBJ1-5, with 7 bases aligning to TRBD1. The length of the CDR3 is 15 residues. V shed 4 bases and J 0 bases; nucleotides not matched to a gene: 4. The germline V gene encodes CDR1 SGHRS and CDR2 YFSETQ. CDR3 region: CASSLTGDSNQPQHF. In DNA form, the CDR3 reads TGCGCCAGCAGCCTTACAGGGGATAGCAATCAGCCCCAGCATTTT.